Following are 24 T cell receptor beta chains from one sample sequenced in a study of T cells in localized non-small cell lung cancer. Clones were sequenced by immunoSEQ multiplex PCR, and TCRdb holds only the in-frame ones, with some missing. Of roughly 36,000 clones in the sample, 90% to 95% were seen once. Material: PBMCs, obtained before any cancer treatment. All receptors come from a man aged 40 to 70 with stage II lung adenocarcinoma.

The CDR3 sequence: CASGGQETQYF. The CDR3 nucleotides read TGCGCCAGCGGGGGGCAAGAGACCCAGTACTTC. The V and J genes are TRBV10-2 and TRBJ2-5; D is possibly TRBD2 (6 bases). The CDR3 covers 11 residues. Trimming took 8 bases from V and 2 from J, leaving 6 bases between them. Germline CDR1 and CDR2: WSHSY and SAAADI.

The table lists this clone with a count of one. The V gene is TRBV5-5, the J gene TRBJ1-1; D is unclear. The CDR3 totals 15 residues. Trimming took 5 bases from V and 4 from J, leaving 18 bases between them. Germline V gene data show CDR1 as SGHKS and CDR2 as YYEKEE (reference sequence). The CDR3 coding sequence is TGTGCCAGCAGGCTAGGGCGGAGAGAATTCACTGAAGCTTTCTTT. It is translated as CASRLGRREFTEAFF.

This clone occurred once. The chain recombines TRBV5-3 with TRBJ2-7, with D perhaps assigned TRBD1 or TRBD2 (5 bases each). TRBV5-3 is known as an ORF, though its function is uncertain. The CDR3 contains 13 residues. Trimming left V 3 bases short and J 2 bases short, with 9 bases between. CDR3 in DNA: TGTGCCAGAAGCTGGGACCGTACCTACGAGCAGTACTTC. This translates into CARSWDRTYEQYF.

The chain joins TRBV7-9 to TRBJ2-5; a possible D gene is TRBD2 (6 bases). Germline V gene lookup returns CDR1 SEHNR and CDR2 FQNEAQ (reference sequence). The V gene lost 5 bases and the J gene lost 5 bases, with 24 bases spanning the gap. The CDR3 has 17 residues. CDR3 nucleotide sequence: TGTGCCAGCAGCCTCCTGATCGGGGACTCTCGCCGGGAGACCCAGTACTTC. Protein: CASSLLIGDSRRETQYF.

This chain uses TRBV4-2 with TRBJ2-3; 10 positions agree with TRBD2. The V gene's germline CDR1 is LGHNA and CDR2 YNFKEQ. The CDR3 sequence is 18 residues long. Trimming took 2 bases from V and 4 from J; bases not matched to a gene: 12. In DNA form, the CDR3 reads TGTGCCAGCAGCCAATCCCCTAGCTCAGCGGGAGGGGCAGATACGCAGTATTTT. This sequence encodes CASSQSPSSAGGADTQYF.

The chain uses TRBV18 and TRBJ2-7; 8 nucleotides align to TRBD1. The trim removed 0 bases at V and 3 bases at J, leaving 10 bases unmatched. The CDR3 runs to 17 residues. CDR1 and CDR2 from the germline V gene are KGHSH and LQKENI. CDR3 sequence reads: CASSPPAPRGRNYEQYF. In nucleotides, the CDR3 is TGTGCCAGCTCACCACCGGCCCCCAGGGGGCGGAACTACGAGCAGTACTTC.

CDR3 residues: CASSFREGLRETQYF. As DNA, the CDR3 is TGCGCCAGCAGCTTTCGGGAGGGCCTTCGAGAGACCCAGTACTTC. V and J are TRBV5-1 and TRBJ2-5; 8 bases are shared with TRBD2. V lost 2 bases to trimming and J lost 4 bases; unmatched junction nucleotides: 7. Germline V lookup: CDR1 SGHRS, CDR2 YFSETQ. The CDR3 length is 15 residues. Complete variable domain (other parts from reference TRBV5-1 and TRBJ2-5): KAGVTQTPRYLIKTRGQQVTLSCSPISGHRSVSWYQQTPGQGLQFLFEYFSETQRNKGNFPGRFSGRQFSNSRSEMNVSTLELGDSALYLCASSFREGLRETQYFGPGTRLLVL.

The chain combines TRBV5-1 with TRBJ1-5; weak D call: TRBD1 (5 bases). Trimming removed 5 bases from V and 1 base from J, with 7 bases in between. This CDR3 has 13 residues. Germline lookup yields CDR1 SGHRS and CDR2 YFSETQ. The CDR3 region is CASRRDSNQPQHF. The CDR3 DNA reads TGCGCCAGCAGACGGGACAGCAATCAGCCCCAGCATTTT.

This chain uses TRBV27 with TRBJ1-1; D is undetermined. V was pared by 6 bases and J by 0 bases, with 8 bases between. This CDR3 contains 13 residues. In germline, CDR1 is MNHEY, CDR2 SMNVEV (reference sequence). The CDR3: CASRKEMNTEAFF. CDR3 bases: TGTGCCAGCAGGAAGGAAATGAACACTGAAGCTTTCTTT.

The sample holds one count of this clone. This chain links TRBV4-3 with TRBJ2-7; D gene uncertain. The CDR3 is 16 residues long. Germline assignment: CDR1 LGHNA and CDR2 YSLEER. The germline V and J ends were trimmed by 2 bases and 0 bases, with 14 bases remaining between them. For the CDR3, the DNA is TGCGCCAGCAGCCAAAGTGTAGGGATAATCTCCTACGAGCAGTACTTC. Translated: CASSQSVGIISYEQYF.

V gene TRBV11-2 combines with J gene TRBJ2-1; D not resolved. Germline V CDR1 and CDR2: SGHAT, FQNNGV. Trimming removed 3 bases from V and 7 bases from J, with 13 bases in between. The CDR3 extends over 14 amino acids. The CDR3 DNA is TGTGCCAGCAGCTTGGCCCGATACGGGAATGAGCAGTTCTTC. Its translation: CASSLARYGNEQFF.

The rearrangement joins TRBV7-9 to TRBJ2-1, with D possibly TRBD1 on 6 matching bases. V was cut by 3 bases and J by 4 bases, with 10 bases left in between. This CDR3 has 14 amino acids. Looked up from germline, CDR1 is SEHNR and CDR2 is FQNEAQ (reference sequence). Written as DNA, the CDR3 is TGTGCCAGCAGCTTTGACAGGAGTTACAATGAGCAGTTCTTC. Translation gives CASSFDRSYNEQFF.

The chain combines TRBV5-1 with TRBJ1-5; no clear D. Germline values: CDR1 SGHRS, CDR2 YFSETQ. The V end lost 4 bases, the J end lost 2 bases, and 13 bases lay between the germline ends. The CDR3 has 15 residues. For the CDR3, the DNA is TGCGCCAGCAGCGCTGGAGGGCAGGGCAATCAGCCCCAGCATTTT. Translating gives CASSAGGQGNQPQHF.

The J gene is TRBJ1-1, the V gene TRBV5-1, with D uncertain. Trimming removed 1 base from V and 4 bases from J, with 11 bases in between. CDR3 length: 14 residues. CDR1 is SGHRS, CDR2 YFSETQ, per germline. The CDR3 protein is CASSLWGLGTEAFF. The DNA for the CDR3 is TGCGCCAGCAGCTTGTGGGGTCTGGGCACTGAAGCTTTCTTT.

The chain couples TRBV11-3 to TRBJ1-2; no firm D call. Trimming left V 5 bases short and J 4 bases short, with 20 bases between. This CDR3 comprises 16 residues. Germline CDR1 SGHNT, CDR2 YENEEA. The CDR3: CASSTQAWGSPYGYTF. Written as DNA, the CDR3 is TGTGCCAGCAGCACTCAGGCCTGGGGTTCGCCCTATGGCTACACCTTC. The whole variable domain, filled in from reference TRBV11-3 and TRBJ1-2, reads EAGVVQSPRYKIIEKKQPVAFWCNPISGHNTLYWYLQNLGQGPELLIRYENEEAVDDSQLPKDRFSAERLKGVDSTLKIQPAELGDSAVYLCASSTQAWGSPYGYTFGSGTRLTVV.

This CDR3 reads CARGPGYTF. The CDR3 DNA follows: TGTGCCAGGGGGCCTGGCTACACCTTC. The chain carries TRBV19 and TRBJ1-2; D perhaps matches TRBD1 (5 bases). The length of the CDR3 is 9 residues. Per germline, CDR1 LNHDA and CDR2 SQIVND (reference sequence). V lost 9 bases to trimming and J lost 7 bases, with 6 bases between them.

This clone was detected once. The chain uses TRBV2 and TRBJ1-4; D call uncertain. In germline, CDR1 is SNHLY, CDR2 FYNNEI. This CDR3 has 15 residues. Trimming removed 1 base from V and 6 bases from J, with 12 bases in between. The CDR3 protein is CASSEEARRDEKLFF. As DNA, the CDR3 is TGTGCCAGCAGTGAAGAGGCCAGAAGAGATGAAAAACTGTTTTTT.

The chain recombines TRBV28 with TRBJ1-2; TRBD1 is a possible D gene (5 bases). This CDR3 spans 12 amino acids. Trimming took off 11 bases at V and 0 bases at J, with 10 bases between the two ends. Germline CDR1 is MDHEN and CDR2 is SYDVKM. The DNA of the CDR3 is TGTGCCTCGGCAGGGCCTAACTATGGCTACACCTTC. It encodes CASAGPNYGYTF.

This chain joins TRBV27 and TRBJ2-5; D possibly corresponds to TRBD2 (5 bases). Germline CDR1 reads MNHEY; CDR2 reads SMNVEV (reference sequence). This CDR3 is 17 amino acids long. V shed 1 base and J shed 1 base, with 16 bases lying between them. Here the CDR3 DNA reads TGTGCCAGCAGTTTATTTACGGGGTCCAGCCTCCAAGAGACCCAGTACTTC. Protein sequence: CASSLFTGSSLQETQYF.

About this clone: Germline and junction disagree at one end, which may indicate a read error. The CDR3 region is CASSRTGEVVF. Written as DNA, the CDR3 is TGTGCCAGCAGTAGGACAGGGGAGGTGGTTTTT. This chain uses TRBV7-2 with TRBJ2-2; 9 bases agree with TRBD1. Looked up from germline, CDR1 is SGHTA and CDR2 is FQGNSA. The CDR3 runs 11 residues.

V usage is TRBV30 and J usage is TRBJ1-1; 7 nucleotides line up with TRBD1. From germline, CDR1 is GTSNPN and CDR2 SVGIG (reference sequence). Germline trimming cut 0 bases from V and 3 bases from J; bases unmatched to any gene: 4. The CDR3 spans 14 residues. The CDR3 DNA is TGTGCCTGGAGTGTACAGGGGACGTACACTGAAGCTTTCTTT. Its translation is CAWSVQGTYTEAFF.

The V gene is TRBV7-9, the J gene TRBJ2-1, with TRBD2 matching over 13 bases. Germline V lookup: CDR1 SEHNR, CDR2 FQNEAQ (reference sequence). The length of the CDR3 is 16 residues. The V and J ends lost 3 bases and 3 bases, in that order; junction bases with no gene match: 2. The CDR3 region has the DNA TGTGCCAGCAGCTTTGGGACTAGCGGGAACTACAATGAGCAGTTCTTC. Amino acids: CASSFGTSGNYNEQFF.

This clone was seen a few times. The chain links TRBV19 to TRBJ1-5; no clear D. Germline assignment: CDR1 LNHDA and CDR2 SQIVND (reference sequence). CDR3 length: 17 residues. The germline V and J ends were trimmed by 4 bases and 0 bases, with 16 bases remaining between them. The CDR3 here is CASSTIPGTHSNQPQHF. In DNA form, the CDR3 reads TGTGCCAGTAGTACCATTCCGGGCACCCATAGCAATCAGCCCCAGCATTTT.

This chain joins TRBV28 and TRBJ2-4, with 13 nucleotides matching TRBD2. V lost 6 bases to trimming and J lost 1 base; unmatched junction nucleotides: 9. There are 18 residues in the CDR3. Looked up from germline, CDR1 is MDHEN and CDR2 is SYDVKM. CDR3 loop: CASSPGTSGEAAKNIQYF. CDR3 DNA sequence: TGTGCCAGCAGCCCCGGGACTAGCGGGGAGGCTGCCAAAAACATTCAGTACTTC.